A single sample is the source of the 3 T cell receptor beta chains below, sequenced in a study of blood T cell repertoires in COVID-19. This table comes from immunoSEQ multiplex PCR, and its TCRdb copy is limited to in-frame clones, with some not included. The data show roughly 410,000 clones, 89% seen once. Sequencing used peripheral blood. The receptors stem from a woman in her 40s with COVID-19, enrolled during active disease.

This chain links TRBV6-2 or TRBV6-3 with TRBJ2-1; perhaps TRBD1 as D (6 bases). This CDR3 is 14 amino acids long. Germline V lookup: CDR1 MNHEY, CDR2 SVGEGT. V was trimmed by 0 bases and J by 4 bases, leaving 7 bases between them. Here the CDR3 DNA reads TGTGCCAGCAGTTACTCGACAGGTTACAATGAGCAGTTCTTC. Translated, it gives CASSYSTGYNEQFF.

The chain employs TRBV27 and TRBJ1-5, with TRBD1 matching 8 bases. The V gene end was trimmed by 7 bases and the J gene end by 5 bases; junction bases not matched to a gene: 4. Germline CDR1 and CDR2: MNHEY and SMNVEV (reference sequence). CDR3 length: 13 residues. The CDR3, as DNA: TGTGCCAGCACCCCGACAGGGGATCAGCCCCAGCATTTT. As protein: CASTPTGDQPQHF.

The genes are TRBV28 and TRBJ2-1, with 9 bases fitting TRBD2. Germline V gene data show CDR1 as MDHEN and CDR2 as SYDVKM. The CDR3 is 17 residues long. Losses at the gene ends were 4 bases for V and 8 bases for J; bases not matched to a gene: 15. Here the CDR3 reads CASSSAPPSGKVDEQFF. The CDR3 DNA reads as TGTGCCAGCAGTTCGGCCCCCCCTAGCGGGAAAGTCGATGAGCAGTTCTTC.